Listed here is a single T cell receptor (beta chain). These data are taken from a study of blood T cell repertoires in COVID-19. Researchers sorted participants into cohorts using their self-reported clinical history. This CDR3 has 17 amino acids. CDR1 is SGHAT, CDR2 FQNNGV, per germline. V lost 1 base and J lost 2, with 18 bases in between. Study processing details: Amplification from reference gene primers served as the basis for estimated nucleated cell counts. Produced via immunoSEQ multiplex PCR; TCRdb's table is partial and in-frame only. V, J and clone size derive from that table, while D and trimming were established from the DNA sequence. The sample contains under 200,000 clones, around 87% of which appear only once.

Sequenced material: PBMCs or T cells enriched from blood (not recorded which). The rearrangement joins TRBV11-2 to TRBJ2-7, with TRBD2 as a possible D gene (6 bases). This TCR derives from a woman in her 50s who had recovered from COVID-19. The CDR3 sequence: CASSLGFRGTNPYEQYF. For the CDR3, the DNA is TGTGCCAGCAGCTTAGGCTTCCGGGGGACCAACCCCTACGAGCAGTACTTC.